The sequence of this TCR beta chain was determined in a study of T cell responses to AZD1222 COVID-19 vaccine. Study-level results: The study sampled repertoires only after the peak T cell response.

Generated by immunoSEQ multiplex PCR, the TCRdb table keeps only in-frame clones and is missing some. The table records some 83,000 clones, approximately 89% of them present only once. Pooled samples include second doses given at about 4 or 12 weeks. The CDR3 totals 13 residues. Germline V gene sequence: CDR1 MNHEY, CDR2 SVGAGI. Trimming cost V 6 bases and J 3 bases, with 12 bases left between them. To note about this clone: As yet, its antigen is unknown.

This material consisted of peripheral blood, taken 28 days after the second AZD1222 dose. This sequence was found in an adult who received the AZD1222 COVID-19 vaccine. The chain is built from TRBV6-5 and TRBJ2-7; no reliable D call. CDR3 sequence: CASRGTTGYEQYF. As DNA, the CDR3 is TGTGCCAGCAGGGGAACGACGGGCTACGAGCAGTACTTC.